This T cell receptor (beta chain) derives from a study of T cells in Graves' hyperthyroidism and ophthalmopathy. RNA transcripts provided the source from which TCR beta CDR3 regions were amplified. With the HTBI primer set, the TCR CDR3 went through a first round of RT-PCR. TCRdb re-called the multiplex PCR reads with MiXCR, one entry per CDR3 protein. The sample shows a few hundred thousand distinct CDR3 sequences, over 20% of them seen only once. Looked up from germline, CDR1 is GTSNPN and CDR2 is SVGIG (reference sequence). This CDR3 contains 12 residues. Trimming took 1 base from V and 8 from J; bases not matched to a gene: 4. For ophthalmopathy patients, the Clinical Activity Score was at least 3 and the NOSPECS grade at least 4; duration was under 3 months. Exclusion criteria comprised uncontrolled infection, other autoimmune disease, pregnancy or lactation.

This chain uses TRBV30 with TRBJ1-2; 7 bases are a match to TRBD1. The sequencing sample was made of blood. The TCR sequence derives from a man in his thirties or forties with Graves' ophthalmopathy. CDR3 bases: TGTGCCTGGAGTGAGGGGGCGTGGGGCTACACCTTC. Its translation is CAWSEGAWGYTF.